This entry describes one T cell receptor (beta chain). The library was designed around alpha chains, so this beta chain is a stray read whose abundance carries little weight. V lost 5 bases, J lost 3 bases, and 17 bases lay in between. CDR1 is SGHTA and CDR2 is FQGNSA in the germline V gene. The CDR3 is made up of 15 amino acids. MiXCR, applied by TCRdb to the RT-PCR reads, yields one record per CDR3 protein. The sample has approximately 6,000 distinct CDR3 sequences, approximately 90% seen once. The rearrangement joins TRBV7-2 to TRBJ2-7, with D possibly being TRBD1 or TRBD2 (5 bases each). The sample taken for sequencing was memory CD4+ T cells from blood. The receptor's source is a female donor in good health, serving as a healthy control. CDR3 protein: CASSPGTPRSYEQYF. The CDR3 DNA follows: TGTGCCAGCAGCCCCGGGACGCCCCGTAGCTACGAGCAGTACTTC. The whole variable domain, remainder taken from reference TRBV7-2 and TRBJ2-7, is GAGVSQSPSNKVTEKGKDVELRCDPISGHTALYWYRQSLGQGLEFLIYFQGNSAPDKSGLPSDRFSAERTGGSVSTLTIQRTQQEDSAVYLCASSPGTPRSYEQYFGPGTRLTVT.